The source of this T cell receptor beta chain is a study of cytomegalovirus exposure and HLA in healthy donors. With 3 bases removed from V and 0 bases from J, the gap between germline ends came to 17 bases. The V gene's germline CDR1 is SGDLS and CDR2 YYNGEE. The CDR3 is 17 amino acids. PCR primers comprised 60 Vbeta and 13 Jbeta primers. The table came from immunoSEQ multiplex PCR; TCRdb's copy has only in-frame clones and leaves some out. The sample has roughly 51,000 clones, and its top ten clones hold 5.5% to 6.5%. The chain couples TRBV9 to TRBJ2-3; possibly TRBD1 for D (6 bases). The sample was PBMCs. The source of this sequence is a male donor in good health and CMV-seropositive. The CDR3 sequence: CASSGGPGTTSTDTQYF. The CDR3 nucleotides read TGTGCCAGCAGCGGGGGCCCCGGGACAACTAGCACAGATACGCAGTATTTT.